This entry is about one TCR beta chain. This entry belongs to a study of technical replicates of blood from several donors. The table came from immunoSEQ multiplex PCR; TCRdb's copy has only in-frame clones and leaves some out. The sample has over 70,000 clones; around 95% are singletons. The V gene's germline CDR1 is LNHDA and CDR2 SQIVND (reference sequence). The CDR3 has 13 residues. Trimming took off 5 bases at V and 3 bases at J, with 8 bases between the two ends. J is TRBJ2-1 and V is TRBV19; D might be TRBD2 (5 bases). The TCR comes from a human donor in good health. The material sequenced was T cells isolated from PBMCs. In DNA form, the CDR3 reads TGTGCCAGTAGTGCCGGGAACTACAATGAGCAGTTCTTC. This encodes CASSAGNYNEQFF.